The 27 T cell receptor beta chains below come from one sample, sequenced in a study of cytotoxic CD8 clonotypes in ibrutinib-treated CLL. TCRdb's table, derived via immunoSEQ multiplex PCR, lists solely in-frame clones and lacks some. This sample carries approximately 190,000 clones, roughly 73% of them seen once, and the ten largest clones take about 10%. The sequencing here drew on PBMCs, taken after 12 months of ibrutinib treatment. The origin of the receptors is a human donor with chronic lymphocytic leukemia.

This clone occurred once. The V call is TRBV18, the J call TRBJ2-3; perhaps TRBD1 as D (6 bases). The CDR3 runs 16 residues. From germline, CDR1 is KGHSH and CDR2 LQKENI. Trimming took 3 bases from V and 4 from J, leaving 17 bases between them. The CDR3 region is CASSPPDSIPADTQYF. The CDR3 nucleotides read TGTGCCAGCTCACCCCCGGACAGCATTCCGGCAGATACGCAGTATTTT.

The rearrangement uses TRBV27 and TRBJ2-7; D gene unclear. Trimming pared 8 bases from V and 1 base from J, leaving 12 bases between. CDR1 and CDR2 from the germline V gene are MNHEY and SMNVEV (reference sequence). The CDR3 covers 13 residues. CDR3 sequence (DNA): TGTGCCAGCGGAAACACAGCGTCCTACGAGCAGTACTTC. Amino acids: CASGNTASYEQYF.

The V and J genes are TRBV25-1 and TRBJ2-7; 8 bases line up with TRBD1. This CDR3 contains 11 residues. V was clipped by 6 bases and J by 7 bases; unmatched bases: 2. The germline gives CDR1 MGHDK, CDR2 SYGVNS. The CDR3 DNA follows: TGTGCCAGCAGGGGACAGGCGGAGCAGTACTTC. As protein: CASRGQAEQYF.

This sequence joins TRBV7-9 and TRBJ2-2; 9 bases agree with TRBD2. Trimming removed 3 bases from V and 5 bases from J; junction bases left unmatched: 4. Germline V gene sequence: CDR1 SEHNR, CDR2 FQNEAQ (reference sequence). The CDR3 is 15 residues long. The DNA of the CDR3 is TGTGCCAGCAGCTTCCAGCGGGAGGCAACCGGGGAGCTGTTTTTT. This translates into CASSFQREATGELFF.

The J gene is TRBJ1-2, the V gene TRBV28; TRBD1 agrees at 10 bases. CDR1 is MDHEN and CDR2 is SYDVKM in the germline V gene. V lost 4 bases and J lost 0; bases outside the gene matches: 2. CDR3 length: 15 residues. CDR3 region: CASSSGQGANYGYTF. The CDR3, as DNA: TGTGCCAGCAGTTCCGGACAGGGGGCTAACTATGGCTACACCTTC.

Points on this clone: Other DNA sequences in the same sample also yield this CDR3. This chain joins TRBV18 and TRBJ1-4; the match to TRBD1 covers 10 bases. V lost 6 bases to trimming and J lost 8 bases; unmatched junction nucleotides: 6. CDR3 length: 14 residues. Germline values: CDR1 KGHSH, CDR2 LQKENI. This chain's CDR3 is CASSPGQGGEKLFF. CDR3 DNA sequence: TGTGCCAGCTCGCCCGGACAGGGGGGAGAAAAACTGTTTTTT.

The chain combines TRBV6-6 with TRBJ1-2; TRBD1 matches 7 bases. CDR1 is MNHNY and CDR2 is SVGAGI in the germline V gene (reference sequence). With 6 bases clipped from V and 7 bases from J, the junction kept 11 bases outside the gene matches. This CDR3 has 14 residues. CDR3 bases: TGTGCCAGCAGCCCGGGACAGCCAGGAGGTGGCTACACCTTC. The encoded protein is CASSPGQPGGGYTF.

The J gene is TRBJ2-2, the V gene TRBV23-1, with TRBD2 as a possible D gene (5 bases). TRBV23-1 is an ORF, with its function uncertain. The CDR3 covers 16 residues. V lost 4 bases and J 5 bases, leaving 17 bases between the germline ends. DNA of the CDR3: TGCGCCAGCAGTCGACCAACTAGGGTTGAGACCGGGGAGCTGTTTTTT. Amino acids: CASSRPTRVETGELFF.

Remarks on this clone: Other DNA sequences of this sample code for an identical CDR3. This rearrangement joins TRBV10-1 to TRBJ2-7; TRBD1 matches 8 bases. This CDR3 has 13 residues. The ends lost 6 bases at V and 3 bases at J; junction bases unmatched: 4. Germline V lookup: CDR1 WNHNN, CDR2 SYGVQD (reference sequence). The CDR3 DNA is TGCGCCAGCAGCGGCGGACAGGGCTACGAGCAGTACTTC. Its protein product is CASSGGQGYEQYF.

The CDR3 reads CASSKDSSGNTIYF. The CDR3, as DNA: TGCGCCAGCAGCAAGGACAGCTCTGGAAACACCATATATTTT. The genes are TRBV5-1 and TRBJ1-3; weak D call: TRBD1 (6 bases). Germline loops: CDR1 SGHRS, CDR2 YFSETQ. The V end was cut by 4 bases, the J end by 0 bases, with 8 bases between. The CDR3 has 14 amino acids. Using reference TRBV5-1 and TRBJ1-3 for the parts outside the CDR3, the full variable domain is KAGVTQTPRYLIKTRGQQVTLSCSPISGHRSVSWYQQTPGQGLQFLFEYFSETQRNKGNFPGRFSGRQFSNSRSEMNVSTLELGDSALYLCASSKDSSGNTIYFGEGSWLTVV.

This chain connects TRBV6-5 to TRBJ1-2, with 10 bases identical to TRBD1. The length of the CDR3 is 15 residues. Germline CDR1 is MNHEY and CDR2 is SVGAGI. J lost 8 bases, V lost 6 bases, and 12 bases had no gene match. In DNA, the CDR3 is TGTGCCAGCAGACCGCTCGTGGGGACAGGGGAAGGCTACACCTTC. This translates into CASRPLVGTGEGYTF.

This chain connects TRBV6-1 to TRBJ1-5; D gene unclear. Trimming took 4 bases from V and 4 from J, leaving 11 bases between them. The germline CDR1 and CDR2 sequences are MNHNS and SASEGT. The CDR3 length is 14 residues. The CDR3 bases are TGTGCCAGCAGTGGCACCCACCCGAATCAGCCCCAGCATTTT. This sequence encodes CASSGTHPNQPQHF.

The rearrangement joins TRBV28 to TRBJ2-1; 8 bases align to TRBD2. CDR3 size: 14 residues. V was pared by 5 bases and J by 7 bases, with 7 bases of the junction left unmatched. Germline V gene lookup returns CDR1 MDHEN and CDR2 SYDVKM. DNA of the CDR3: TGTGCCAGCAGTCGGCCGGGACTAGTTAATGAGCAGTTCTTC. Protein sequence: CASSRPGLVNEQFF.

V usage is TRBV28 and J usage is TRBJ2-7; D perhaps matches TRBD1 (6 bases). The CDR3 has 16 residues. Germline-derived CDR1 and CDR2 are MDHEN and SYDVKM. Trimming pared 4 bases from V and 7 bases from J, leaving 23 bases between. CDR3 residues: CASSSDSGTRLGEQYF. The CDR3, as DNA: TGTGCCAGCAGTTCTGACTCCGGGACACGTCTGGGGGAGCAGTACTTC. The entire variable domain, with the rest obtained from reference TRBV28 and TRBJ2-7, is as follows: DVKVTQSSRYLVKRTGEKVFLECVQDMDHENMFWYRQDPGLGLRLIYFSYDVKMKEKGDIPEGYSVSREKKERFSLILESASTNQTSMYLCASSSDSGTRLGEQYFGPGTRLTVT.

The chain carries TRBV6-1 and TRBJ1-1; tentatively, D is TRBD1 (5 bases). CDR1 and CDR2 (germline): MNHNS, SASEGT. V was shortened by 3 bases and J by 11 bases, with 7 bases between the two germline ends. This CDR3 region has 10 residues. CDR3: CASSEAGAFF. The CDR3 DNA sequence: TGTGCCAGCAGTGAGGCAGGGGCTTTCTTT.

J is TRBJ1-2 and V is TRBV4-2; possibly TRBD1 for D (6 bases). The CDR3 length is 15 residues. Per the germline V gene, CDR1 is LGHNA and CDR2 is YNFKEQ. V was shortened by 1 base and J by 2 bases, with 11 bases between the two germline ends. CDR3 residues: CASSQVRTENYGYTF. The CDR3 DNA follows: TGTGCCAGCAGCCAAGTTAGGACAGAAAACTATGGCTACACCTTC.

V is TRBV15 and J is TRBJ2-3; 8 nucleotides match TRBD1. Germline loops: CDR1 LNHNV, CDR2 YYDKDF (reference sequence). The CDR3 has 15 residues. V dropped 1 base and J dropped 1; count of bases not matched to a gene: 1. The CDR3 nucleotides read TGTGCCACCAGCAGAGTGACAGGGGGCACAGATACGCAGTATTTT. Translation gives CATSRVTGGTDTQYF.

V usage is TRBV6-5 and J usage is TRBJ2-2; perhaps TRBD2 as D (6 bases). This CDR3 is 13 amino acids long. V was cut by 6 bases and J by 7 bases, with 12 bases left in between. Looked up from germline, CDR1 is MNHEY and CDR2 is SVGAGI. The CDR3 spells CASSRDSNGELFF. CDR3 nucleotides: TGTGCCAGCAGCCGGGACTCCAACGGGGAGCTGTTTTTT.

In nucleotides, the CDR3 is TGTGCCATCAGTGAGCCCGAGGACAGGGGCTACGAGCAGTACTTC. It specifies CAISEPEDRGYEQYF. The J gene is TRBJ2-7, the V gene TRBV10-3, with TRBD1 matching over 9 bases. Germline values: CDR1 ENHRY, CDR2 SYGVKD. This CDR3 has 15 residues. Losses at the gene ends were 2 bases for V and 3 bases for J; bases not matched to a gene: 5.

This chain joins TRBV11-2 and TRBJ2-3; D is tentatively TRBD1 or TRBD2 (6 bases each). The CDR3 has 14 residues. V dropped 5 bases and J dropped 0 bases, with 9 bases sitting between them. CDR1 SGHAT and CDR2 FQNNGV come from the germline V gene. The CDR3 coding sequence is TGTGCCAGCAGCAGGGGGACTAGCACAGATACGCAGTATTTT. As protein: CASSRGTSTDTQYF.

The chain employs TRBV5-1 and TRBJ2-1; 7 bases are a match to TRBD2. With 4 bases clipped from V and 1 base from J, the junction kept 5 bases outside the gene matches. Germline V lookup: CDR1 SGHRS, CDR2 YFSETQ. The CDR3 loop spans 15 amino acids. CDR3 residues: CASSPRAGSYNEQFF. The CDR3 DNA is TGCGCCAGCAGCCCTCGAGCGGGGTCCTACAATGAGCAGTTCTTC.

The rearrangement joins TRBV4-1 to TRBJ1-1, with 9 nucleotides matching TRBD1. V lost 4 bases to trimming and J lost 5 bases; unmatched junction nucleotides: 5. Per germline, CDR1 MGHRA and CDR2 YSYEKL. This CDR3 spans 14 amino acids. The CDR3 here is CASSLRDRVTEAFF. The CDR3 DNA reads TGCGCCAGCAGCCTTCGGGACAGGGTTACTGAAGCTTTCTTT.

The rearrangement uses TRBV10-3 and TRBJ2-7, with 7 positions matching TRBD2. This CDR3 is built from 11 residues. Germline V gene data show CDR1 as ENHRY and CDR2 as SYGVKD. J was trimmed by 9 bases and V by 4 bases; bases with no gene match: 3. The chain's CDR3 is CAISGTGGQYF. The CDR3 DNA is TGTGCCATCAGTGGGACGGGGGGGCAGTACTTC.

V usage is TRBV6-6 and J usage is TRBJ2-2; the D is unclear. Germline V gives CDR1 MNHNY, CDR2 SVGAGI (reference sequence). Deletions cut 5 bases from V and 6 bases from J, with 10 bases between. The CDR3 spans 13 residues. CDR3 coding DNA: TGTGCCAGCAGTACCCAAGTTGCCGGGGAGCTGTTTTTT. This encodes CASSTQVAGELFF.

V usage is TRBV11-2 and J usage is TRBJ2-7; 12 nucleotides line up with TRBD2. Germline CDR1 is SGHAT and CDR2 is FQNNGV. The CDR3 has 15 amino acids. Trimming at V came to 5 bases and at J to 2 bases, leaving 4 bases not matched to a gene. The CDR3 region is CASSRRLAGAYEQYF. In DNA, the CDR3 is TGTGCCAGCAGCCGTAGACTAGCGGGGGCCTACGAGCAGTACTTC.

V usage is TRBV7-9 and J usage is TRBJ2-7; D remains unclear. Trimming shortened V by 3 bases and J by 7 bases, and 13 bases separated the two germline ends. The CDR3 length is 13 residues. Looked up from germline, CDR1 is SEHNR and CDR2 is FQNEAQ (reference sequence). CDR3 residues: CASSFWGVGEQYF. The CDR3 DNA follows: TGTGCCAGCAGCTTCTGGGGTGTGGGAGAGCAGTACTTC.

V and J are TRBV6-4 and TRBJ2-3; 11 bases agree with TRBD2. V dropped 6 bases and J dropped 0; count of bases not matched to a gene: 2. The CDR3 has 15 residues. Germline V gives CDR1 MRHNA, CDR2 SNTAGT. The CDR3 nucleotides are TGTGCCAGCAGACGACTAGCGGGAAGCACAGATACGCAGTATTTT. Translated, it gives CASRRLAGSTDTQYF.